Sequencing of this T cell receptor beta chain was carried out in a study of Ad26.COV2.S vaccination and SARS-CoV-2 variants. The wider study: The authors gave Ad26.COV2.S intramuscularly, either once or twice 56 days apart.

Germline CDR1 reads MNHEY; CDR2 reads SVGAGI. CDR3 length: 16 residues. The V gene lost 0 bases and the J gene lost 1 base, with 12 bases spanning the gap. Treatment here: over 15 received Ad26.COV2.S at low or high dose, single or two shots; several received placebo; per-sample allocation not given. Specimens were obtained on day 63 following the first vaccine or placebo injection. The donor was a Boston adult aged 18-55 years. Spike of the Wuhan-strain SARS-CoV-2 was expressed by an Ad26 vector, which formed the vaccine. Study-level points and caveats: Vaccine recipients showed a spike-specific TCR breadth that was higher than in placebo recipients.

A note on this clone: Its target is not known.

Some clones are missing from TCRdb's copy, which holds only in-frame ones; the method was immunoSEQ multiplex PCR. The sample has around 300,000 clones, 75% to 90% seen once; the top ten hold about 10%. The chain links TRBV6-5 to TRBJ1-1, with D perhaps TRBD1 (6 bases). The sequences come from peripheral blood, collected in a trial of Ad26.COV2.S vaccine versus placebo. The TCR sequence derives from a person aged 18-65 years who received the Ad26.COV2.S COVID-19 vaccine or a placebo. The chain's CDR3 is CASSYSLGHQNTEAFF. As DNA, the CDR3 is TGTGCCAGCAGTTACTCTCTGGGACACCAGAACACTGAAGCTTTCTTT.